This TCR beta chain was obtained from a study of control samples from healthy donors and cancer patients. Germline V CDR1 and CDR2: GTSNPN, SVGIG (reference sequence). This CDR3 is 13 amino acids long. V lost 3 bases to trimming and J lost 2 bases, with 10 bases between them. Using immunoSEQ multiplex PCR, the repertoire was profiled, and TCRdb retains in-frame clones only, with some absent. The sample yields roughly 100,000 clones, 92% seen once. The chain joins TRBV30 to TRBJ1-1; no clear D gene. This receptor was identified in a human donor in good health. The donor label of this sample is uncertain. The sample comprised blood. The CDR3 sequence is CAWRFSDNTEAFF. In nucleotides, the CDR3 is TGTGCCTGGAGATTTTCCGACAACACTGAAGCTTTCTTT.